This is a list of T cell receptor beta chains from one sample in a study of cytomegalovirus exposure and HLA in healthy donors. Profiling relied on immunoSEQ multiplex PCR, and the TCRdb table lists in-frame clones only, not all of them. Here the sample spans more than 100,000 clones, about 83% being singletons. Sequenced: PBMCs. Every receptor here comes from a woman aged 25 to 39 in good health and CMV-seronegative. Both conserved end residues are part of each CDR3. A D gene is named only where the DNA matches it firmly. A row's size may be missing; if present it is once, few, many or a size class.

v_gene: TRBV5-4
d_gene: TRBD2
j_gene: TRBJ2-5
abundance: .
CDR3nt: TGTGCCAGCAGCTTGGCCGGGAGGGGGCAAGAGACCCAGTACTTC
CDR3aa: CASSLAGRGQETQYF

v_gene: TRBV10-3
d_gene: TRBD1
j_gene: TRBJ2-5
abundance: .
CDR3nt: TGTGCCATCAGTAGCCGGGGACAGGGGTCTCAGGAGCAGTACTTC
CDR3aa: CAISSRGQGSQEQYF

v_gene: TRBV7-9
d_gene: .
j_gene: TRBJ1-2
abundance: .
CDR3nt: TGTTCCAGCAGCTTGCTGGGGCAGCCGACCTATGGCTACACCTTC
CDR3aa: CSSSLLGQPTYGYTF

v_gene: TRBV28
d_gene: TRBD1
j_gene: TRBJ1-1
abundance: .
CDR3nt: TGTGCCAGCAGACCCCAGGGACAGGCGAACACTGAAGCTTTCTTT
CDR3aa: CASRPQGQANTEAFF

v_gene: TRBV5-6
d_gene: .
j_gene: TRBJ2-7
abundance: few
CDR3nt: TGTGCCAGCAGCTTGGCTGTTTCAGGGGCGTTGATGGAGCAGTACTTC
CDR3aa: CASSLAVSGALMEQYF

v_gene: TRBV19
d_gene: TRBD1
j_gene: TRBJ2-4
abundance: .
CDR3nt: TGTGCCAGTAGTATAACGACAGGGGGGGCCAAAAACATTCAGTACTTC
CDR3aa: CASSITTGGAKNIQYF

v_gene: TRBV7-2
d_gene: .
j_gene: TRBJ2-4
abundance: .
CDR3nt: TGTGCCAGCAGCTTCATGGGGCGTGTCAAAAACATTCAGTACTTC
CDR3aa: CASSFMGRVKNIQYF

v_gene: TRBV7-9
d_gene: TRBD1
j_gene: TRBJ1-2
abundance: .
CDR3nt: TGTTCCAGCAGCTCGCACCCCGACAGGGCAGACTATGGCTACACCTTC
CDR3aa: CSSSSHPDRADYGYTF

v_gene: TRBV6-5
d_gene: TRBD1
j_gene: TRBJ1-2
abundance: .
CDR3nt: TGTGCCAGCAGTCCGCGGGACAGTAACTATGGCTACACCTTC
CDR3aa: CASSPRDSNYGYTF

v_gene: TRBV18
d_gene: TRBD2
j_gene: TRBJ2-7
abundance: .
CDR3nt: TGTGCCAGCTCACCGGGACTACAAACCTACGAGCAGTACTTC
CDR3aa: CASSPGLQTYEQYF

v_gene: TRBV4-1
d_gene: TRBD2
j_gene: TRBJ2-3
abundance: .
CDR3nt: TGCGCCAGCAGCCAAGACCGCGGGGGGGGCACAGATACGCAGTATTTT
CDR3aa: CASSQDRGGGTDTQYF

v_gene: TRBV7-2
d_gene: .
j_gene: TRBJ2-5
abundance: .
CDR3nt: TGTGCCAGCAGCATTAAACAGGCCCCCAACCAAGAGACCCAGTACTTC
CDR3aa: CASSIKQAPNQETQYF

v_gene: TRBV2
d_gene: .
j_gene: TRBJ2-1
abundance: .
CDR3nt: TGTGCCAGCAGTCACCCCAGGGTTGAGACTGGCAATGAGCAGTTCTTC
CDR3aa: CASSHPRVETGNEQFF

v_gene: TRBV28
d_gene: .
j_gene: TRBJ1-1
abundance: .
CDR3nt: TGTGCCAGCAGTCTATTCAGGGGCTGGGGTGAAGCTTTCTTT
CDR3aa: CASSLFRGWGEAFF

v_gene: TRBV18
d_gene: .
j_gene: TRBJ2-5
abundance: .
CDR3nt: TGTGCCAGCTCACGCAGCCAAGAGACCCAGTACTTC
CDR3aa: CASSRSQETQYF

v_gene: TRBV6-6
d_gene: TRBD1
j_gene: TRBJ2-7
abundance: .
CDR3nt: TGTGCCAGCAGTTTTGGGACAGGGGGCTACGAGCAGTACTTC
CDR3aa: CASSFGTGGYEQYF

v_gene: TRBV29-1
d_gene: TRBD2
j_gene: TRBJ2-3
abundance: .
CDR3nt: TGCAGCGTAGATCCGGGACTAGCTTATAGAACAGATACGCAGTATTTT
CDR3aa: CSVDPGLAYRTDTQYF

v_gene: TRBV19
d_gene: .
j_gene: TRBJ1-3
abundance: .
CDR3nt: TGTGCCACCGGCTCTGGAAACACCATATATTTT
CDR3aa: CATGSGNTIYF

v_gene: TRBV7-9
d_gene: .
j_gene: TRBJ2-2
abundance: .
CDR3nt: TGTTCCAGCACCCTCGACACCGGGGAGCTGTTTTTT
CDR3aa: CSSTLDTGELFF

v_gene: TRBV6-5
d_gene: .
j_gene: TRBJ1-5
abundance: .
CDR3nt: TGTGCCAGCAGTTACTCGGCGACAGGCCGACAGCCCCAGCATTTT
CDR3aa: CASSYSATGRQPQHF

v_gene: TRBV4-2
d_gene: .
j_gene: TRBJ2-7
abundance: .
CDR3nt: TGTGCCAGCAGCCAAGATGTGCAGGTCTACGAGCAGTACTTC
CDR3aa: CASSQDVQVYEQYF

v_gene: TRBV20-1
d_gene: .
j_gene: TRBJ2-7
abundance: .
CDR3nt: TGCAGTGCCAAGGAGGCGTACGAGCAGTACTTC
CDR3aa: CSAKEAYEQYF

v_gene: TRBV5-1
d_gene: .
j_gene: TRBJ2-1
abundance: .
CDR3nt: TGCGCCAGCAGGACAGCAGTCTCCTACAATGAGCAGTTCTTC
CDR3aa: CASRTAVSYNEQFF

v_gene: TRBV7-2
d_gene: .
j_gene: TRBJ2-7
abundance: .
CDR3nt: TGTGCCAGCAGCTTTGGACATTCCATCGAGCAGTACTTC
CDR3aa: CASSFGHSIEQYF

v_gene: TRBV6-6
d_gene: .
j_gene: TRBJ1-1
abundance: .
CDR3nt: TGTGCCAGCAGTTACTCGGGAGGTGAAGCTTTCTTT
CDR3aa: CASSYSGGEAFF

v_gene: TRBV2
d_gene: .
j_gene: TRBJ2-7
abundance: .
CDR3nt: TGTGCCAGCAGGGATGGACTCCTCTCCTACGAGCAGTACTTC
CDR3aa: CASRDGLLSYEQYF

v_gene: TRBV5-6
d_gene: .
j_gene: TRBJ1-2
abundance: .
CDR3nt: TGCGCCAGCAGCTTGCGTAGGGTCGGCCAAGAGGGTGGCTACACCTTC
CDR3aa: CASSLRRVGQEGGYTF

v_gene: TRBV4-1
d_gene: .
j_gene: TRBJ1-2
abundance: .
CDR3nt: TGCGCCAGCAGCCAAGATGGGGCCGGATCTGATGGCTACACCTTC
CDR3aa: CASSQDGAGSDGYTF

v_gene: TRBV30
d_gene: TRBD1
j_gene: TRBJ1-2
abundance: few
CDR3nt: TGTGCCTGGAGCGCACCGACAGGGGGCGGCTATGGCTACACCTTC
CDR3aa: CAWSAPTGGGYGYTF

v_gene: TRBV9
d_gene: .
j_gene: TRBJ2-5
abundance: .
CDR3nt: TGTGCCAGCAGCGTAGGCCGGGCCGAGGGGACCCAGTACTTC
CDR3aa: CASSVGRAEGTQYF

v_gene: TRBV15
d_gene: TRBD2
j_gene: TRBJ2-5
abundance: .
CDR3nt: TGTGCCACCAGCAGGCGGGGGGACGAAGAGACCCAGTACTTC
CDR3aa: CATSRRGDEETQYF

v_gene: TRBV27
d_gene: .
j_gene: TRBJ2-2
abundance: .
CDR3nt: TGTGCCAGCGGTAACAGGGGAGGCGGGGAGCTGTTTTTT
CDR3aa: CASGNRGGGELFF

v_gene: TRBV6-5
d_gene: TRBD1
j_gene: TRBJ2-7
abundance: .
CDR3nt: TGTGCCAGCAAGGGGGCAACCTACGAGCAGTACTTC
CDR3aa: CASKGATYEQYF

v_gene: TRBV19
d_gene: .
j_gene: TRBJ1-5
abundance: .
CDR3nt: TGTGCCAGTAGACCGATGACGGCCCCAGGCCAGCCCCAGCATTTT
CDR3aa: CASRPMTAPGQPQHF

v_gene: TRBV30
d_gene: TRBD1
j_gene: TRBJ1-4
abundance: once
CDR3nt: TGTGCCTGGTTGGACAGGGCAACTAATGAAAAACTGTTTTTT
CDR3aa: CAWLDRATNEKLFF

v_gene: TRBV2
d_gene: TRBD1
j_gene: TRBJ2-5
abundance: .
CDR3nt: TGTGCCAGCAGTGAAGTCGGACAGGGGGAGACCCAGTACTTC
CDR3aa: CASSEVGQGETQYF

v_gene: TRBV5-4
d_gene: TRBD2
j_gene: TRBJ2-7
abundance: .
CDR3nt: TGTGCCAGCAGCTCAACTAGCGGCTCCTACGAGCAGTACTTC
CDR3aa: CASSSTSGSYEQYF